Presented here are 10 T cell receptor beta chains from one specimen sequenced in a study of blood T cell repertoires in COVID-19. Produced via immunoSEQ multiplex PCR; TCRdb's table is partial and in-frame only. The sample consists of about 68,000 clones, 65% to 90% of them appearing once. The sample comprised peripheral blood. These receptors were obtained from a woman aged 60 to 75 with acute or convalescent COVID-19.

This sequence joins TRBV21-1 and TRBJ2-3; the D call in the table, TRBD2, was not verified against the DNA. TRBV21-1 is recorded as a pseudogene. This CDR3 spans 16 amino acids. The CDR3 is CASSKQFFGSTDTQYF. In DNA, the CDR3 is TGTGCCAGCAGCAAACAATTTTTCGGGAGCACAGATACGCAGTATTTT.

The DNA of the CDR3 is TGTGCCAGCAGCCCGGAGGATCGGCGGACTGAAGCTTTCTTT. Translated: CASSPEDRRTEAFF. The rearrangement uses TRBV7-8 and TRBJ1-1; D is ambiguous. This CDR3 spans 14 amino acids. V was cut by 5 bases and J by 5 bases, with 15 bases left in between. Germline V gene data show CDR1 as SGHVS and CDR2 as FQNEAQ.

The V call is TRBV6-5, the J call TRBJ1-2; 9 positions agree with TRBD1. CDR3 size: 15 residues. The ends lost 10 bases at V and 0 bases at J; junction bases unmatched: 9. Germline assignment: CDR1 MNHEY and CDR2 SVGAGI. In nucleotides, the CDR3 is TGTGCCACGGGACAGGGAATTCTAACTAACTATGGCTACACCTTC. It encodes CATGQGILTNYGYTF.

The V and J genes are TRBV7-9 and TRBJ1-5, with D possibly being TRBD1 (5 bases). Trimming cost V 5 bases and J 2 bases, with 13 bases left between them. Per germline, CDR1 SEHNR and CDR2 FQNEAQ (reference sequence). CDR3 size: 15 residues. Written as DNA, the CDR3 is TGTGCCAGCAGCCAGGGACTGGAGGGCAATCAGCCCCAGCATTTT. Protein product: CASSQGLEGNQPQHF.

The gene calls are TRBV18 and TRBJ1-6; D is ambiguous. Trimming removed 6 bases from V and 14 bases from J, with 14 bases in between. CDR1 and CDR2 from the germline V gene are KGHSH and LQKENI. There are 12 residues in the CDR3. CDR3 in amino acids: CASSNRERALHF. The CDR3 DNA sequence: TGTGCCAGCTCTAATCGGGAGAGGGCCCTCCACTTT. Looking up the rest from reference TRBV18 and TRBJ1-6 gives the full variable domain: NAGVMQNPRHLVRRRGQEARLRCSPMKGHSHVYWYRQLPEEGLKFMVYLQKENIIDESGMPKERFSAEFPKEGPSILRIQQVVRGDSAAYFCASSNRERALHFGNGTRLTVT.

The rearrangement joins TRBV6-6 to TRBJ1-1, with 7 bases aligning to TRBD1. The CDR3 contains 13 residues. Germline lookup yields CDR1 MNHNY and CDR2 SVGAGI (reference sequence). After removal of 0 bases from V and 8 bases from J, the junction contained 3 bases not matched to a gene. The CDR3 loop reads CASSYSQGLEAFF. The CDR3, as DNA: TGTGCCAGCAGTTACTCACAGGGGTTAGAAGCTTTCTTT.

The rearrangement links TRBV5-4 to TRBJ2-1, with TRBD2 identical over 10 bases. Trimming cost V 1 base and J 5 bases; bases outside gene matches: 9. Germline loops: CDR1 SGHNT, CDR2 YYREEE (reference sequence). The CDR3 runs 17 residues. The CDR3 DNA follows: TGTGCCAGCAGCTTGCGCACCCTAGCGGGGGTCGACAATGAGCAGTTCTTC. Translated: CASSLRTLAGVDNEQFF. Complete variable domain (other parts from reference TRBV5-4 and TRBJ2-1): ETGVTQSPTHLIKTRGQQVTLRCSSQSGHNTVSWYQQALGQGPQFIFQYYREEENGRGNFPPRFSGLQFPNYSSELNVNALELDDSALYLCASSLRTLAGVDNEQFFGPGTRLTVL.

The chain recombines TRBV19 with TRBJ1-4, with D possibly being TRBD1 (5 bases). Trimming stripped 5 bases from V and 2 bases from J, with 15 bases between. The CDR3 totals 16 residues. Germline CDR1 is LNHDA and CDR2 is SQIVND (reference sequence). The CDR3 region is CASSGSGRSTNEKLFF. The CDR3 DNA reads TGTGCCAGTAGTGGGTCAGGGCGTTCTACTAATGAAAAACTGTTTTTT. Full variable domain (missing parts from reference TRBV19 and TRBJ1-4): DGGITQSPKYLFRKEGQNVTLSCEQNLNHDAMYWYRQDPGQGLRLIYYSQIVNDFQKGDIAEGYSVSREKKESFPLTVTSAQKNPTAFYLCASSGSGRSTNEKLFFGSGTQLSVL.

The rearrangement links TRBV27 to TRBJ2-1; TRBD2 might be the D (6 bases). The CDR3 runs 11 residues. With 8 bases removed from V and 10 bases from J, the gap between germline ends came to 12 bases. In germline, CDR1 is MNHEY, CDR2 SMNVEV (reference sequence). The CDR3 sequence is CASGDFREQFF. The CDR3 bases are TGTGCCAGCGGGGACTTTAGGGAGCAGTTCTTC.

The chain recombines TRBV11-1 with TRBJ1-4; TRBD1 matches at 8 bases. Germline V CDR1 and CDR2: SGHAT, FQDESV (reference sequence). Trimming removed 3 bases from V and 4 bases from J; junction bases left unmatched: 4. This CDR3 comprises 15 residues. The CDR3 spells CASSLGTGINEKLFF. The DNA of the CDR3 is TGTGCCAGCAGCTTGGGGACAGGAATTAATGAAAAACTGTTTTTT.